These 29 T cell receptor beta chains were all obtained from the same sample, sequenced in a study of shared clonotypes between healthy human individuals. TCRdb's copy holds only in-frame clones and misses some; the assay was immunoSEQ multiplex PCR. The table includes about 2.1 million clones, about 92% detected once. Selected positively for CCR7 and CD45RO-negative, naive CD8 cells excluded terminally differentiated effector memory CD45RA+ cells. The sequenced sample consisted of naive CD8+ T cells from PBMCs. These receptors all come from a man aged 18 to 29 in good health. Some clones in this sample may be carry-over from other donors' samples.

This chain joins TRBV6-6 and TRBJ2-7; TRBD1 or TRBD2 may be the D gene (5 bases each). The germline V gene has CDR1 MNHNY and CDR2 SVGAGI (reference sequence). The CDR3 contains 12 residues. The V and J ends lost 7 bases and 5 bases respectively, with 12 bases between them. The DNA for the CDR3 is TGTGCCAGCACCGAGGGACGAAACGAGCAGTACTTC. It translates to CASTEGRNEQYF.

The chain uses TRBV11-2 and TRBJ2-5; D is unclear. Trimming stripped 3 bases from V and 4 bases from J, with 18 bases between. The CDR3 sequence is 16 residues long. Per the germline V gene, CDR1 is SGHAT and CDR2 is FQNNGV. The CDR3 reads CASSLGPKGIGETQYF. In DNA, the CDR3 is TGTGCCAGCAGCTTGGGCCCTAAGGGAATTGGAGAGACCCAGTACTTC.

This clone showed up just once. The rearrangement links TRBV6-5 to TRBJ2-7; the D gene is possibly TRBD2 (6 bases). CDR1 is MNHEY, CDR2 SVGAGI, per germline. Trimming pared 7 bases from V and 5 bases from J, leaving 12 bases between. The CDR3 runs 12 residues. In DNA form, the CDR3 reads TGTGCCAGCATCGGAACTAGCCACGAGCAGTACTTC. Amino acids: CASIGTSHEQYF.

The chain combines TRBV7-9 with TRBJ2-2; D not certain. Trimming cost V 5 bases and J 5 bases, with 9 bases left between them. Germline CDR1 SEHNR, CDR2 FQNEAQ (reference sequence). This CDR3 contains 13 residues. The CDR3 DNA reads TGTGCCAGCAGCGGCCTTGGTACCGGGGAGCTGTTTTTT. Protein sequence: CASSGLGTGELFF.

The chain carries TRBV5-1 and TRBJ2-3; 8 positions agree with TRBD2. The ends lost 4 bases at V and 1 base at J; junction bases unmatched: 8. The germline V gene encodes CDR1 SGHRS and CDR2 YFSETQ. The CDR3 has 16 residues. In DNA form, the CDR3 reads TGCGCCAGCAGCGATGCTCTAGCGGGCCGCACAGATACGCAGTATTTT. It is translated as CASSDALAGRTDTQYF.

The chain employs TRBV30 and TRBJ2-7; maybe TRBD2 (5 bases). The germline V gene encodes CDR1 GTSNPN and CDR2 SVGIG (reference sequence). The CDR3 totals 13 residues. Trimming took off 1 base at V and 2 bases at J, with 9 bases between the two ends. As DNA, the CDR3 is TGTGCCTGGAGTGACGACGGGACCTACGAGCAGTACTTC. Translation gives CAWSDDGTYEQYF.

Note on this clone: Other DNA sequences in the sample encode the same CDR3. The CDR3 bases are TGTGCCAGCAGTTTATTATTAGGGACCGGGGAGCTGTTTTTT. Translated, it gives CASSLLLGTGELFF. The gene calls are TRBV27 and TRBJ2-2; D is uncertain. The V gene's germline CDR1 is MNHEY and CDR2 SMNVEV (reference sequence). Trimming cost V 1 base and J 5 bases, with 8 bases left between them. The CDR3 totals 14 residues.

V gene TRBV13 combines with J gene TRBJ1-2; 7 nucleotides align to TRBD1. CDR3 length: 12 residues. CDR1 PRHDT and CDR2 FYEKMQ come from the germline V gene (reference sequence). The J segment lost 8 bases and the V segment lost 5 bases, leaving 5 bases of the junction unmatched. This CDR3 is CASSSEQGGYTF. DNA of the CDR3: TGTGCCAGCAGCAGTGAACAGGGGGGCTACACCTTC. The variable domain in full, completed from reference TRBV13 and TRBJ1-2, reads AAGVIQSPRHLIKEKRETATLKCYPIPRHDTVYWYQQGPGQDPQFLISFYEKMQSDKGSIPDRFSAQQFSDYHSELNMSSLELGDSALYFCASSSEQGGYTFGSGTRLTVV.

This chain uses TRBV4-1 with TRBJ2-2; 10 bases map to TRBD2. CDR3 length: 15 residues. V shed 5 bases, J shed 5 bases, and the junction held 5 bases outside the gene matches. CDR1 is MGHRA and CDR2 is YSYEKL in the germline V gene. The CDR3 is CASSGGTSVTGELFF. In DNA, the CDR3 is TGCGCCAGCAGCGGCGGGACTAGCGTTACCGGGGAGCTGTTTTTT.

The gene calls are TRBV6-6 and TRBJ1-1; D remains unclear. Trimming pared 4 bases from V and 0 bases from J, leaving 9 bases between. Germline assignment: CDR1 MNHNY and CDR2 SVGAGI (reference sequence). This CDR3 contains 14 residues. The CDR3 spells CASSWAGLNTEAFF. The CDR3 nucleotides are TGTGCCAGCAGTTGGGCCGGATTGAACACTGAAGCTTTCTTT.

This CDR3 reads CASSLPRPGKYEQYF. The DNA for the CDR3 is TGTGCCAGCAGTCTCCCTCGGCCCGGGAAGTACGAGCAGTACTTC. This chain connects TRBV28 to TRBJ2-7; tentatively, D is TRBD2 (5 bases). The V end was cut by 5 bases, the J end by 4 bases, with 18 bases between. CDR3 length equals 15 residues. From germline, CDR1 is MDHEN and CDR2 SYDVKM.

This sequence joins TRBV28 and TRBJ2-2; D gene uncertain. CDR3 size: 16 residues. The V gene lost 5 bases and the J gene lost 6 bases, with 19 bases spanning the gap. Germline V lookup: CDR1 MDHEN, CDR2 SYDVKM. DNA of the CDR3: TGTGCCAGCAGTATTTTTTCACTCCTGGGCGCCGGGGAGCTGTTTTTT. Residues: CASSIFSLLGAGELFF.

The gene calls are TRBV28 and TRBJ1-3; D is unclear. Germline CDR1 MDHEN, CDR2 SYDVKM. The CDR3 has 13 residues. V gave up 10 bases and J gave up 0 bases, with 10 bases separating them. CDR3 protein: CATQDVSGNTIYF. The CDR3 nucleotides are TGTGCCACTCAGGACGTCTCTGGAAACACCATATATTTT.

V usage is TRBV29-1 and J usage is TRBJ1-2; 7 bases map to TRBD1. CDR3 length: 16 amino acids. The V gene end was trimmed by 6 bases and the J gene end by 2 bases; junction bases not matched to a gene: 15. Germline V gene data show CDR1 as SQVTM and CDR2 as ANQGSEA. The CDR3 region is CSVPLQAWTGNYGYTF. For the CDR3, the DNA is TGCAGCGTACCTCTCCAAGCGTGGACAGGCAACTATGGCTACACCTTC.

This clone was seen a single time. The chain combines TRBV7-2 with TRBJ2-5; D is unclear. Trimming shortened V by 4 bases and J by 5 bases, and 14 bases separated the two germline ends. Germline-derived CDR1 and CDR2 are SGHTA and FQGNSA. CDR3 length: 14 amino acids. The CDR3 coding sequence is TGTGCCAGCAGCTACCCACTGAGCTGGGAGACCCAGTACTTC. Translating gives CASSYPLSWETQYF.

Comment on this clone: This same CDR3 is encoded by further DNA sequences in the sample. The J gene is TRBJ2-2, the V gene TRBV9; D not resolved. This CDR3 is 14 amino acids long. V was clipped by 2 bases and J by 1 base, with 6 bases between them. Germline loops: CDR1 SGDLS, CDR2 YYNGEE. CDR3: CASSVGQNTGELFF. The CDR3 nucleotides read TGTGCCAGCAGCGTCGGGCAGAACACCGGGGAGCTGTTTTTT.

The gene calls are TRBV25-1 and TRBJ2-7; maybe TRBD1 (5 bases). The CDR3 is made up of 14 amino acids. Looked up from germline, CDR1 is MGHDK and CDR2 is SYGVNS. Trimming took off 8 bases at V and 0 bases at J, with 14 bases between the two ends. The CDR3 coding sequence is TGTGCCAGCCAGGGCGAGGAAGTCTCCTACGAGCAGTACTTC. Translating gives CASQGEEVSYEQYF.

Concerning this clone: The junction departs from germline at one end; a sequencing error may be responsible. This chain uses TRBV7-9 with TRBJ2-7; 11 positions match TRBD1. Germline values: CDR1 SEHNR, CDR2 FQNEAQ (reference sequence). This CDR3 is built from 15 residues. The CDR3 here is CASSLAFGDRGYYDF. In DNA form, the CDR3 reads TGTGCCAGCAGCTTAGCGTTTGGGGACAGGGGGTATTATGACTTC.

Of note for this clone: In the same sample, other DNA sequences code for this CDR3. V is TRBV27 and J is TRBJ2-7, with TRBD2 identical over 11 bases. The CDR3 has 15 residues. Germline V lookup: CDR1 MNHEY, CDR2 SMNVEV (reference sequence). Trimming cost V 6 bases and J 2 bases; bases outside gene matches: 6. This CDR3 is CASRPLAGGTYEQYF. The CDR3, as DNA: TGTGCCAGCAGACCGCTAGCGGGGGGAACCTACGAGCAGTACTTC.

The chain is built from TRBV11-2 and TRBJ2-3; D unresolved. CDR1 SGHAT and CDR2 FQNNGV come from the germline V gene. The V and J ends lost 11 bases and 0 bases respectively, with 12 bases between them. The CDR3 consists of 13 residues. The CDR3 DNA reads TGTGCCGCGACTCAGCATAGCACAGATACGCAGTATTTT. The encoded protein is CAATQHSTDTQYF.

The chain recombines TRBV6-6 with TRBJ1-2; 9 positions agree with TRBD1. The germline CDR1 and CDR2 sequences are MNHNY and SVGAGI (reference sequence). The CDR3 spans 13 residues. V lost 6 bases, J lost 6 bases, and 5 bases stayed unmatched. The DNA of the CDR3 is TGTGCCAGCAGATACAGGGGGCAGGATGGCTACACCTTC. This encodes CASRYRGQDGYTF.

This chain links TRBV29-1 with TRBJ2-7, with a weak D call TRBD1 (6 bases). V lost 4 bases to trimming and J lost 9 bases, with 16 bases between them. Germline CDR1 reads SQVTM; CDR2 reads ANQGSEA. The CDR3 loop spans 12 amino acids. CDR3 protein: CSVGTGTQGQYF. The CDR3 DNA is TGCAGCGTTGGTACAGGAACACAGGGGCAGTACTTC.

Written as DNA, the CDR3 is TGTGCCAGCAGCGTAGGCCAGGCTCCAACTGGTGAAAAACTGTTTTTT. The encoded protein is CASSVGQAPTGEKLFF. The chain recombines TRBV9 with TRBJ1-4; the D is unclear. The ends were cut back, 0 bases at V and 7 bases at J, with 16 bases in the middle. The CDR3 spans 16 residues. The germline V gene encodes CDR1 SGDLS and CDR2 YYNGEE.

The chain joins TRBV28 to TRBJ2-4; D not certain. Germline assignment: CDR1 MDHEN and CDR2 SYDVKM. The germline V and J ends were trimmed by 6 bases and 0 bases, with 18 bases remaining between them. This CDR3 spans 17 amino acids. CDR3 nucleotides: TGTGCCAGCAGACCCTCGGGTTTTATCTTAGCCAAAAACATTCAGTACTTC. Protein: CASRPSGFILAKNIQYF. The full variable domain, its missing parts supplied by reference TRBV28 and TRBJ2-4, is DVKVTQSSRYLVKRTGEKVFLECVQDMDHENMFWYRQDPGLGLRLIYFSYDVKMKEKGDIPEGYSVSREKKERFSLILESASTNQTSMYLCASRPSGFILAKNIQYFGAGTRLSVL.

The chain is built from TRBV28 and TRBJ1-5; TRBD1 aligns across 10 bases. Germline CDR1 MDHEN, CDR2 SYDVKM. The CDR3 contains 14 residues. The trim removed 3 bases at V and 4 bases at J, leaving 0 bases unmatched. In DNA, the CDR3 is TGTGCCAGCAGTTTGGACAGGGGGAATCAGCCCCAGCATTTT. It encodes CASSLDRGNQPQHF.

The chain uses TRBV18 and TRBJ2-1; D could derive from TRBD1 or TRBD2 (6 bases each). Germline V gene sequence: CDR1 KGHSH, CDR2 LQKENI. This CDR3 contains 16 residues. V lost 3 bases, J lost 6 bases, and 18 bases lay in between. In nucleotides, the CDR3 is TGTGCCAGCTCACCTGGGGGGCGGATTGATACCAATGAGCAGTTCTTC. It codes for CASSPGGRIDTNEQFF.

The rearrangement joins TRBV6-6 to TRBJ2-3; D is unclear. The CDR3 runs 13 residues. Germline-derived CDR1 and CDR2 are MNHNY and SVGAGI (reference sequence). V was shortened by 2 bases and J by 4 bases, with 7 bases between the two germline ends. CDR3 coding DNA: TGTGCCAGCAGTTACCTTTTGTCAGATACGCAGTATTTT. This translates into CASSYLLSDTQYF.

In DNA form, the CDR3 reads TGTGCCAGCAGAAAAGCGGGAGGTGGGGAACTGAACACTGAAGCTTTCTTT. It translates to CASRKAGGGELNTEAFF. The rearrangement joins TRBV28 to TRBJ1-1; the D is unclear. CDR1 and CDR2 (germline): MDHEN, SYDVKM. The CDR3 is made up of 17 amino acids. Trimming cost V 6 bases and J 0 bases, with 20 bases left between them.

The chain joins TRBV14 to TRBJ1-2, with 9 bases fitting TRBD1. The CDR3 is made up of 15 amino acids. Germline trimming cut 4 bases from V and 0 bases from J; bases unmatched to any gene: 3. In germline, CDR1 is SGHDN, CDR2 FVKESK. In DNA form, the CDR3 reads TGTGCCAGCAGCCCGGGACAGGGTCCTAACTATGGCTACACCTTC. Protein product: CASSPGQGPNYGYTF.